A single sample gave rise to the 17 T cell receptor beta chains below, sequenced in a study of T cell changes during pregnancy in multiple sclerosis. The table came from immunoSEQ multiplex PCR; TCRdb's copy has only in-frame clones and leaves some out. The sample consists of 36,000 or so clones, around 89% of them appearing once. Sequences were derived from CD4+ T cells from peripheral blood mononuclear cells, sampled in the first trimester of pregnancy. The receptors were sampled from a female donor with multiple sclerosis, enrolled in a pregnancy study.

The rearrangement uses TRBV5-1 and TRBJ2-1, with TRBD2 matching 12 bases. Germline V CDR1 and CDR2: SGHRS, YFSETQ. This CDR3 is built from 17 residues. J lost 2 bases, V lost 4 bases, and 7 bases had no gene match. CDR3 DNA: TGCGCCAGCAGCACCGGGACTAGCGGGTTAACCTACAATGAGCAGTTCTTC. Protein sequence: CASSTGTSGLTYNEQFF.

CDR3 DNA: TGCGCCAGCGGACTAGCGGGAGTAGAGTCCCACACCGGGGAGCTGTTTTTT. This translates into CASGLAGVESHTGELFF. The chain combines TRBV5-1 with TRBJ2-2; 13 bases agree with TRBD2. The ends lost 7 bases at V and 3 bases at J; junction bases unmatched: 9. Per the germline V gene, CDR1 is SGHRS and CDR2 is YFSETQ. The CDR3 covers 17 residues.

The chain employs TRBV7-6 and TRBJ2-3; tentatively, D is TRBD1 (6 bases). Germline assignment: CDR1 SGHVS and CDR2 FNYEAQ. V lost 5 bases, J lost 0 bases, and 9 bases lay in between. The CDR3 spans 14 residues. The DNA of the CDR3 is TGTGCCAGCAGCCTGGACAGTAGCACAGATACGCAGTATTTT. It specifies CASSLDSSTDTQYF.

This chain connects TRBV5-1 to TRBJ2-3; 7 nucleotides line up with TRBD2. Losses at the gene ends were 0 bases for V and 3 bases for J; bases not matched to a gene: 4. CDR3 length equals 15 residues. CDR1 is SGHRS, CDR2 YFSETQ, per germline. CDR3 in DNA: TGCGCCAGCAGCTTGGTTGCGGGAGTAACAGATACGCAGTATTTT. Encoded protein: CASSLVAGVTDTQYF.

The chain couples TRBV2 to TRBJ2-3; D is undetermined. Germline CDR1 and CDR2: SNHLY and FYNNEI. CDR3 size: 15 residues. The ends were cut back, 6 bases at V and 0 bases at J, with 13 bases in the middle. The CDR3 DNA sequence: TGTGCCAGCAGCGCTACTAAATCTAGCACAGATACGCAGTATTTT. Its protein product is CASSATKSSTDTQYF.

The CDR3 protein is CASSAYRGTGNTIYF. Here the CDR3 DNA reads TGTGCCAGCAGCGCGTACAGGGGTACTGGAAACACCATATATTTT. The V and J genes are TRBV9 and TRBJ1-3, with 7 bases identical to TRBD1. Trimming at V came to 3 bases and at J to 2 bases, leaving 5 bases not matched to a gene. The germline gives CDR1 SGDLS, CDR2 YYNGEE. This CDR3 is 15 amino acids long. Full variable domain (missing parts from reference TRBV9 and TRBJ1-3): DSGVTQTPKHLITATGQRVTLRCSPRSGDLSVYWYQQSLDQGLQFLIQYYNGEERAKGNILERFSAQQFPDLHSELNLSSLELGDSALYFCASSAYRGTGNTIYFGEGSWLTVV.

V is TRBV10-1 and J is TRBJ2-3; TRBD2 agrees at 14 bases. Looked up from germline, CDR1 is WNHNN and CDR2 is SYGVQD (reference sequence). V lost 4 bases and J lost 0; bases outside the gene matches: 6. The CDR3 is 18 amino acids. The CDR3 sequence is CASSGLAGGPHSTDTQYF. DNA for the CDR3: TGCGCCAGCAGTGGACTAGCGGGAGGGCCTCATAGCACAGATACGCAGTATTTT.

The chain recombines TRBV28 with TRBJ1-1, with 9 bases identical to TRBD1. Trimming cost V 5 bases and J 5 bases; bases outside gene matches: 6. Germline V gene lookup returns CDR1 MDHEN and CDR2 SYDVKM. This CDR3 has 14 amino acids. This CDR3 reads CASSVYRGRTEAFF. DNA for the CDR3: TGTGCCAGCAGTGTGTACAGGGGGCGTACTGAAGCTTTCTTT. Supplemented by reference TRBV28 and TRBJ1-1, the full variable domain reads DVKVTQSSRYLVKRTGEKVFLECVQDMDHENMFWYRQDPGLGLRLIYFSYDVKMKEKGDIPEGYSVSREKKERFSLILESASTNQTSMYLCASSVYRGRTEAFFGQGTRLTVV.

The V gene is TRBV9, the J gene TRBJ2-2, with a weak D call TRBD1 (6 bases). The CDR3 spans 16 residues. V lost 4 bases and J lost 1, with 14 bases in between. Looked up from germline, CDR1 is SGDLS and CDR2 is YYNGEE. This chain's CDR3 is CASSSRQQGNTGELFF. CDR3 in DNA: TGTGCCAGCAGCAGTCGACAACAGGGGAACACCGGGGAGCTGTTTTTT. The full variable domain, in which reference TRBV9 and TRBJ2-2 provide the parts outside the CDR3, is DSGVTQTPKHLITATGQRVTLRCSPRSGDLSVYWYQQSLDQGLQFLIQYYNGEERAKGNILERFSAQQFPDLHSELNLSSLELGDSALYFCASSSRQQGNTGELFFGEGSRLTVL.

The chain uses TRBV30 and TRBJ2-1; 14 bases match TRBD2. V lost 4 bases and J lost 0; bases outside the gene matches: 5. CDR3 size: 17 residues. Germline V gene lookup returns CDR1 GTSNPN and CDR2 SVGIG (reference sequence). CDR3: CAWTGLAGGLSYNEQFF. As DNA, the CDR3 is TGTGCCTGGACTGGACTAGCGGGGGGCCTCTCCTACAATGAGCAGTTCTTC.

The chain employs TRBV2 and TRBJ2-1, with 11 bases aligning to TRBD2. Trimming removed 5 bases from V and 12 bases from J; junction bases left unmatched: 9. The V gene's germline CDR1 is SNHLY and CDR2 FYNNEI. This CDR3 is built from 14 residues. The CDR3 sequence is CASSLTSGSGRQFF. The CDR3 nucleotides read TGTGCCAGCAGTTTAACTAGCGGGAGCGGGAGGCAGTTCTTC.

This chain links TRBV29-1 with TRBJ1-1; a possible D gene is TRBD1 (6 bases). The CDR3 spans 13 residues. V lost 7 bases to trimming and J lost 3 bases, with 15 bases between them. Per the germline V gene, CDR1 is SQVTM and CDR2 is ANQGSEA. The CDR3 DNA sequence: TGCAGCGCCCAAGGGGGATTGGACACTGAAGCTTTCTTT. It translates to CSAQGGLDTEAFF.

The chain joins TRBV2 to TRBJ2-2; 8 bases are shared with TRBD2. This CDR3 is 14 amino acids long. Unmatched junction bases numbered 6, after V lost 6 bases and J lost 6 bases. From germline, CDR1 is SNHLY and CDR2 FYNNEI. CDR3 sequence: CASRGAGVAGELFF. CDR3 bases: TGTGCCAGCAGGGGAGCGGGAGTAGCCGGGGAGCTGTTTTTT.

The chain carries TRBV7-2 and TRBJ2-1, with 9 bases lining up with TRBD2. V lost 7 bases, J lost 4 bases, and 11 bases stayed unmatched. From germline, CDR1 is SGHTA and CDR2 FQGNSA. The CDR3 is 16 residues long. This chain's CDR3 is CASTLTRLAVYNEQFF. CDR3 nucleotides: TGTGCCAGCACCCTCACCCGACTAGCGGTTTACAATGAGCAGTTCTTC.

This clone was detected only once. The chain couples TRBV6-6 to TRBJ1-1; 9 bases are a match to TRBD1. Germline CDR1 and CDR2: MNHNY and SVGAGI (reference sequence). The CDR3 is made up of 15 amino acids. With V trimmed by 5 bases and J by 1 base, 5 bases remained unmatched. The CDR3, as DNA: TGTGCCAGCAGTCCTTCGGACAGGGGGAACACTGAAGCTTTCTTT. This encodes CASSPSDRGNTEAFF.

This chain uses TRBV6-1 with TRBJ2-1, with TRBD2 as a possible D gene (7 bases). This CDR3 contains 17 residues. V lost 4 bases to trimming and J lost 1 base, with 17 bases between them. Germline values: CDR1 MNHNS, CDR2 SASEGT. The DNA for the CDR3 is TGTGCCAGCAGTGCCCCCCTGGGGGGGCTATCCTACAATGAGCAGTTCTTC. Amino acids: CASSAPLGGLSYNEQFF.

There are a few counts of this clone. This chain joins TRBV2 and TRBJ2-1; D is unclear. This CDR3 is 12 amino acids long. Trimming pared 3 bases from V and 10 bases from J, leaving 10 bases between. CDR1 and CDR2 (germline): SNHLY, FYNNEI. The CDR3 loop reads CASSDVRYEQFF. CDR3 in DNA: TGTGCCAGCAGTGATGTCAGGTACGAGCAGTTCTTC. The full variable domain, in which reference TRBV2 and TRBJ2-1 provide the parts outside the CDR3, is EPEVTQTPSHQVTQMGQEVILRCVPISNHLYFYWYRQILGQKVEFLVSFYNNEISEKSEIFDDQFSVERPDGSNFTLKIRSTKLEDSAMYFCASSDVRYEQFFGPGTRLTVL.